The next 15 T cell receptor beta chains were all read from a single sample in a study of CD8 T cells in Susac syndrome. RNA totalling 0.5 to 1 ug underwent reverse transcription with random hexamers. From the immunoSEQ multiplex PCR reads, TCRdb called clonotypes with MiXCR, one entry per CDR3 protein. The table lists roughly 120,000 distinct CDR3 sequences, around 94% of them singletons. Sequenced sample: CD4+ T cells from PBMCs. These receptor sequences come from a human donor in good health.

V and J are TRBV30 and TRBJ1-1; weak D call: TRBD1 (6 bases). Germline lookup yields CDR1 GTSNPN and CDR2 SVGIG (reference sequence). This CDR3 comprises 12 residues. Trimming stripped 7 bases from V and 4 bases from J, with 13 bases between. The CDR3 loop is CASGRGGTEAFF. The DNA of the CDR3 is TGTGCCTCCGGGAGGGGGGGCACTGAAGCTTTCTTT.

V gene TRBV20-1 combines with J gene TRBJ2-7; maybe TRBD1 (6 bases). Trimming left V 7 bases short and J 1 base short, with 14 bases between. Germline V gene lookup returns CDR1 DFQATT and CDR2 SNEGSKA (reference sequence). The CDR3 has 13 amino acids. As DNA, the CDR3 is TGCAGTGTTAGGTGGGACAAGTCCTACGAGCAGTACTTC. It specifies CSVRWDKSYEQYF.

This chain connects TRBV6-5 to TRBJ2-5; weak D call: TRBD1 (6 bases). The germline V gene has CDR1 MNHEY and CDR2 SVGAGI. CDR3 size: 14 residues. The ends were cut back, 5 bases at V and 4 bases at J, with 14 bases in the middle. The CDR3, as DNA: TGTGCCAGCAGTCAACTACAGGGTCCAGAGACCCAGTACTTC. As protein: CASSQLQGPETQYF.

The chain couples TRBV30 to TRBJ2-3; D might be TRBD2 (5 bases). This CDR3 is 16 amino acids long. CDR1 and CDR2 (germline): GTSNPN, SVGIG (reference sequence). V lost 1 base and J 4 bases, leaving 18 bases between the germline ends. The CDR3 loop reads CAWSATRSITPDTQYF. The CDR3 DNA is TGTGCCTGGAGTGCTACTAGATCAATTACTCCAGATACGCAGTATTTT.

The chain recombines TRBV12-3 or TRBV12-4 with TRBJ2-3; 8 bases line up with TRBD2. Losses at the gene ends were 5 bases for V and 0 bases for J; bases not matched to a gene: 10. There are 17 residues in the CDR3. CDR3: CASSPRGSGISTDTQYF. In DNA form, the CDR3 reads TGTGCCAGCAGTCCCCGTGGTAGCGGGATCAGCACAGATACGCAGTATTTT.

CDR3 in DNA: TGTGCCAGCAGTACTTATAGGAATCAGCCCCAGCATTTT. It specifies CASSTYRNQPQHF. The chain couples TRBV2 to TRBJ1-5, with unresolved D. The CDR3 length is 13 residues. Trimming stripped 5 bases from V and 4 bases from J, with 9 bases between. Germline V gives CDR1 SNHLY, CDR2 FYNNEI.

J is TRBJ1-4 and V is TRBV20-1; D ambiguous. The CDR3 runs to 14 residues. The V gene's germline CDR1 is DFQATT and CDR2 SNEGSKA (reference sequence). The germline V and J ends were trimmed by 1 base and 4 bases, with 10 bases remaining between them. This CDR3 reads CSARGAAGNEKLFF. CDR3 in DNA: TGCAGTGCTAGAGGGGCAGCGGGTAATGAAAAACTGTTTTTT.

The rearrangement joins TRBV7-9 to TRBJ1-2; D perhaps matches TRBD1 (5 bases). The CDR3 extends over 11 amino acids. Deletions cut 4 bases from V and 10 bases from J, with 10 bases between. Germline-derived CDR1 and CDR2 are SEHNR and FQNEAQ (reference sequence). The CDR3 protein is CASSSGPFYTF. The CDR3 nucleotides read TGTGCCAGCAGCTCGGGACCCTTCTACACCTTC.

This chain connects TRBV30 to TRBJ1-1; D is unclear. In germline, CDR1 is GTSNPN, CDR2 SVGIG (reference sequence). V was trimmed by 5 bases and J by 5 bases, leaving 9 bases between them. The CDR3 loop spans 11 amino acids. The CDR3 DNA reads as TGTGCCTGGGACGGTGAGACTGAAGCTTTCTTT. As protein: CAWDGETEAFF. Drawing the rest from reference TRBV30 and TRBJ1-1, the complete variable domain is SQTIHQWPATLVQPVGSPLSLECTVEGTSNPNLYWYRQAAGRGLQLLFYSVGIGQISSEVPQNLSASRPQDRQFILSSKKLLLSDSGFYLCAWDGETEAFFGQGTRLTVV.

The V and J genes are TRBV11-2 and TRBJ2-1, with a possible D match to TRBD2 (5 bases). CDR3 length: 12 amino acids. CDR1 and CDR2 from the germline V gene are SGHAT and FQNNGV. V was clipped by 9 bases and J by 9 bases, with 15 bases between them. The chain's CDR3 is CASRGPRIEQFF. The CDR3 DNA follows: TGTGCCAGTCGAGGGCCGAGGATTGAGCAGTTCTTC.

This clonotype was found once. The CDR3 region has the DNA TGTGCCAGCAGCCCTTCGGTCGTTGCCTACGAGCAGTACTTC. Amino acid sequence: CASSPSVVAYEQYF. V is TRBV7-2 and J is TRBJ2-7; D gene uncertain. V lost 5 bases, J lost 2 bases, and 13 bases lay in between. Germline V CDR1 and CDR2: SGHTA, FQGNSA. The CDR3 is 14 residues long.

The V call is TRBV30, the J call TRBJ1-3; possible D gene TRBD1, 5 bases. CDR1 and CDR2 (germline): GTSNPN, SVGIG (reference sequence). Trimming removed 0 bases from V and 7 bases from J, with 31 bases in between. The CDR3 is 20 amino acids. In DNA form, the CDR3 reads TGTGCCTGGAGTGTACTAGTGGGTCGCAGCAGGGAGTCTCTACAGAACACCATATATTTT. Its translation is CAWSVLVGRSRESLQNTIYF. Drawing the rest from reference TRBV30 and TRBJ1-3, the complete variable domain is SQTIHQWPATLVQPVGSPLSLECTVEGTSNPNLYWYRQAAGRGLQLLFYSVGIGQISSEVPQNLSASRPQDRQFILSSKKLLLSDSGFYLCAWSVLVGRSRESLQNTIYFGEGSWLTVV.

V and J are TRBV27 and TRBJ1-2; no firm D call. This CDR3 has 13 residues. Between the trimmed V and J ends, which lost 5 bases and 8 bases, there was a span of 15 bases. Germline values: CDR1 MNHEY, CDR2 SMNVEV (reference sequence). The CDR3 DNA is TGTGCCAGCAGTCCGCGGGCCCTGGGGGGCTACACCTTC. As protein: CASSPRALGGYTF.

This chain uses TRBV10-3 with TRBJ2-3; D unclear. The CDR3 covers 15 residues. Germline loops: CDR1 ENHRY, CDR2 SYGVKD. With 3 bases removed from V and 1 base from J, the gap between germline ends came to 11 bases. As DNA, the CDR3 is TGTGCCATCAGTGACGGCAAAACCCGCACAGATACGCAGTATTTT. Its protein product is CAISDGKTRTDTQYF.

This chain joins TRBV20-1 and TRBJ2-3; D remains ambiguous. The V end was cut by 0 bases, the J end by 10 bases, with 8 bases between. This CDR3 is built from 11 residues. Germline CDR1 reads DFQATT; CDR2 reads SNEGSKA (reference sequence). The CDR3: CSARDPGAQYF. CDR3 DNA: TGCAGTGCTAGAGATCCTGGGGCGCAGTATTTT.